A selection of T cell receptor beta chains follows, all from one sample in a study of CD8 T cells in ankylosing spondylitis. TCRdb reanalysed the 5' RACE reads using MiXCR and keeps one entry per CDR3 protein. The sample holds some 330,000 distinct CDR3 sequences; 8% are singletons and the top ten take less than 15%. Sequencing was carried out using blood, either unsorted or a sorted T cell fraction (not recorded which). The receptors derive from a male donor with ankylosing spondylitis. CDR3s leave out the opening cysteine and the closing phenylalanine or tryptophan. The order of the fields is J gene, clone size, V gene, CDR3 protein. Some rows mark clone size as missing; the rest say once, few, many or name a class of expanded clone.

TRBJ2-1	-	TRBV6-1	ASSEALDGRGEQF
TRBJ1-4	many	TRBV7-7	ASSSGVGEGDEKLF
TRBJ2-7	few	TRBV20-1	SVKGTSSYEQY
TRBJ2-2	many	TRBV12-3/TRBV12-4	ASSPPRRLAGGELF
TRBJ1-6	-	TRBV12-3/TRBV12-4	ASSFTWVPLH
TRBJ2-7	few	TRBV27	ASNNVGGGDEQY
TRBJ2-3	few	TRBV5-6	ASSLLLAGGPSKADTQY
TRBJ2-7	many	TRBV7-2	ASRKDRVSNEQY
TRBJ2-1	many	TRBV29-1	SVTGTSGYNEQF
TRBJ2-7	medium-sized	TRBV7-9	ASSLPTDPYEQY
TRBJ2-3	many	TRBV5-1	ASSSTETDTQY
TRBJ2-7	-	TRBV7-9	ASSLAGGSGTYEQY
TRBJ1-1	-	TRBV10-3	AISGYRDSGAEAF
TRBJ1-2	-	TRBV30	AWSLDRVNYGYT
TRBJ2-7	-	TRBV30	AWSSTSGMQY
TRBJ2-1	few	TRBV3-1	ASSQASGSQF
TRBJ1-3	once	TRBV30	AWSAGTWLSGNTIY
TRBJ2-1	many	TRBV6-2/TRBV6-3	ASNLLITNEQF
TRBJ2-2	many	TRBV20-1	SARPSGRAVGELF
TRBJ2-3	once	TRBV27	ASRRTGTDTQY
TRBJ2-5	many	TRBV10-3	AIRPIETQY
TRBJ2-1	-	TRBV6-2/TRBV6-3	ASSQGLAGGRDNEQF
TRBJ1-4	many	TRBV28	ASSFSGNEKLF
TRBJ2-1	-	TRBV28	ASSRVGTGGVNEQF
TRBJ1-1	-	TRBV7-2	ASRLDRVTEAF
TRBJ1-1	-	TRBV6-2/TRBV6-3	ASSPPDNPNTEAF
TRBJ1-2	few	TRBV18	ASSQTTAGYT
TRBJ2-5	-	TRBV28	ASSPGGQKETQY
TRBJ2-7	few	TRBV9	ASSVGLGYEQY
TRBJ2-7	-	TRBV29-1	SVEDPGQVYEQY
TRBJ2-1	-	TRBV3-1	ASRKDGLADSYNEQF
TRBJ2-5	-	TRBV4-1	ASSLSAGILQGETQY
TRBJ2-7	few	TRBV11-2	ASSYTKAYEQY
TRBJ2-1	few	TRBV6-2/TRBV6-3	ASSPVADGNEQF
TRBJ1-1	many	TRBV14	ASSQEADRNTEAF
TRBJ2-3	-	TRBV10-3	AISKTGQGMNTQY
TRBJ2-7	-	TRBV27	ASSEVILEKNYEQY
TRBJ2-3	-	TRBV7-2	ASSSMTSGRGDTQY
TRBJ1-1	-	TRBV28	ASSKTGWIITEAF
TRBJ2-7	-	TRBV20-1	SATLGDRSSYEQY
TRBJ2-5	-	TRBV7-9	ASSLSGLAGFETQY
TRBJ2-5	few	TRBV20-1	SALENAGSQETQY
TRBJ2-2	-	TRBV7-8	ASRPTGVTGELF
TRBJ1-4	-	TRBV6-2/TRBV6-3	ASSYSATDANNEKLF
TRBJ2-1	-	TRBV5-1	ASSPISSGKVDNEQF
TRBJ2-1	-	TRBV30	AWGAGSSYNEQF
TRBJ2-3	few	TRBV29-1	SVEGGGTPADTQY
TRBJ2-3	few	TRBV29-1	SVDISGQTDTQY
TRBJ2-1	once	TRBV18	ASSPYLDNEQF
TRBJ2-1	many	TRBV12-3/TRBV12-4	ASSQTSGSYNEQF
TRBJ1-1	-	TRBV11-3	ASKPPSRATEAF
TRBJ2-7	few	TRBV20-1	SARPGLAGGGEQY
TRBJ1-1	few	TRBV5-5	ASSSTGFAF
TRBJ2-5	many	TRBV20-1	SASYRDRGPLLAQETQY
TRBJ1-3	-	TRBV2	ASSENERSVVFRRNTIY
TRBJ2-1	-	TRBV24-1	ATSESRGPGNEQF
TRBJ2-7	-	TRBV12-3/TRBV12-4	ASSLSGRHNSYEQY
TRBJ2-2	-	TRBV6-1	ASSSGTALTGELF